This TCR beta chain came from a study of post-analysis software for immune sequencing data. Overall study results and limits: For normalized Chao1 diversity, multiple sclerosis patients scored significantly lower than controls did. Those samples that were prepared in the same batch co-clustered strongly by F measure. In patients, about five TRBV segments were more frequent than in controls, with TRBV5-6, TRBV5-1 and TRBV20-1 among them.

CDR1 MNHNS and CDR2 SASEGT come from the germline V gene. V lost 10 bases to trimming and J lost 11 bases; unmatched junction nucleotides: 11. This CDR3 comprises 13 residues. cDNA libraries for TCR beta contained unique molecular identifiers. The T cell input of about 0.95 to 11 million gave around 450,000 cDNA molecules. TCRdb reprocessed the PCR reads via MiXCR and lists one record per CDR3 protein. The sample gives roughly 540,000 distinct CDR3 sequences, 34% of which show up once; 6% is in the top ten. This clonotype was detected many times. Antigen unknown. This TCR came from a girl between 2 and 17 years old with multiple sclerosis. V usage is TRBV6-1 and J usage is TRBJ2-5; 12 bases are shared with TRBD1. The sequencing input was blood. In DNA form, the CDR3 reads TGTGCCACTACGGGACAGGGGGCTTGGGAGCAGTACTTC. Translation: CATTGQGAWEQYF.